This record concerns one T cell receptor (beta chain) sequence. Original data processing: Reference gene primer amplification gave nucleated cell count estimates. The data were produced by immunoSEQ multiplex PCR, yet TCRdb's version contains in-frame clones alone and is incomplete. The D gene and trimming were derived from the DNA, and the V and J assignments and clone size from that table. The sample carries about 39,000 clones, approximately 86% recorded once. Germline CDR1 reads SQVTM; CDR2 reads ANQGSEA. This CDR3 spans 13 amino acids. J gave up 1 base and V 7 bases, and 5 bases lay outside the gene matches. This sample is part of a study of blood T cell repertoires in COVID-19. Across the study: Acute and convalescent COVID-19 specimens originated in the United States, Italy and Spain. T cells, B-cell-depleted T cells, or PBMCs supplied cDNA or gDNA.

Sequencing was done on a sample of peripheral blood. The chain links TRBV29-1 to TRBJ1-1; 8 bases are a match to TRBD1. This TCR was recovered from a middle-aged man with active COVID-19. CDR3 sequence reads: CSGRQGTNTEAFF. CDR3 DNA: TGCAGCGGCCGACAGGGGACGAACACTGAAGCTTTCTTT.